This is a list of T cell receptor beta chains from one sample in a study of blood T cell repertoires in COVID-19. Profiling relied on immunoSEQ multiplex PCR, and the TCRdb table lists in-frame clones only, not all of them. The sample yields 250,000 or so clones, roughly 90% seen once. Sequenced material: peripheral blood. The source is a man aged 30 to 39 with active or convalescent COVID-19. Both conserved end residues are part of each CDR3. Each record gives: V gene, D gene, J gene, clone size, CDR3 DNA, CDR3 protein. D genes are given only for firm matches. Expanded clones get a size class; other rows say once, few or many, or leave the size out.

v_gene: TRBV29-1
d_gene: TRBD2
j_gene: TRBJ2-3
abundance: -
CDR3nt: TGCAGCGTGAGAAGGACTAGCGGGACAGATACGCAGTATTTT
CDR3aa: CSVRRTSGTDTQYF

v_gene: TRBV3-1/TRBV3-2
d_gene: TRBD2
j_gene: TRBJ2-7
abundance: few
CDR3nt: TGTGCCAGCAGCCTAAGGACTAGCGGGGTTACGAAAACCTACGAGCAGTACTTC
CDR3aa: CASSLRTSGVTKTYEQYF

v_gene: TRBV11-2
d_gene: -
j_gene: TRBJ1-6
abundance: -
CDR3nt: TGTGCCAGCAGCGGCGTGCAGGGCCAATCACCCCTCCACTTT
CDR3aa: CASSGVQGQSPLHF

v_gene: TRBV5-1
d_gene: -
j_gene: TRBJ2-3
abundance: -
CDR3nt: TGCGCCAGCAGCTGGACAAGCGTCGCCGATACGCAGTATTTT
CDR3aa: CASSWTSVADTQYF

v_gene: TRBV18
d_gene: -
j_gene: TRBJ1-5
abundance: -
CDR3nt: TGTGCCAGCTCACCGTCAGACAATCAGCCCCAGCATTTT
CDR3aa: CASSPSDNQPQHF

v_gene: TRBV19
d_gene: -
j_gene: TRBJ1-5
abundance: -
CDR3nt: TGTGCCAGTAGTATCTCTCGGGGTACGGGCAATCAGCCCCAGCATTTT
CDR3aa: CASSISRGTGNQPQHF

v_gene: TRBV27
d_gene: -
j_gene: TRBJ1-1
abundance: once
CDR3nt: TGTGCCAGCAGTTTATCGCCCTGGGGGGGCGCGACTGAAGCTTTCTTT
CDR3aa: CASSLSPWGGATEAFF

v_gene: TRBV2
d_gene: -
j_gene: TRBJ1-3
abundance: -
CDR3nt: TGTGCCAGCGGTTATAGGCAGGCCTCTGGAAACACCATATATTTT
CDR3aa: CASGYRQASGNTIYF

v_gene: TRBV19
d_gene: TRBD2
j_gene: TRBJ2-3
abundance: -
CDR3nt: TGTGCCAGAAAAACGAGGCTAGCGGGGGGGCCGATAGCTGATCCAGATACGCAGTATTTT
CDR3aa: CARKTRLAGGPIADPDTQYF

v_gene: TRBV3-1/TRBV3-2
d_gene: TRBD1
j_gene: TRBJ1-2
abundance: -
CDR3nt: TGTGCCAGCAGCCCGACAGGGGTTAACTATGGCTACACCTTC
CDR3aa: CASSPTGVNYGYTF

v_gene: TRBV7-2
d_gene: TRBD2
j_gene: TRBJ2-3
abundance: -
CDR3nt: TGTGCCAGCAGCTTTCTAGCGGGGGATACGCAGTATTTT
CDR3aa: CASSFLAGDTQYF

v_gene: TRBV20-1
d_gene: TRBD1
j_gene: TRBJ2-1
abundance: -
CDR3nt: TGCAGTGCTACTGAAAGACAGGGATCGAACAATGAGCAGTTCTTC
CDR3aa: CSATERQGSNNEQFF

v_gene: TRBV9
d_gene: TRBD1
j_gene: TRBJ2-4
abundance: -
CDR3nt: TGTGCCAGCAGCACCACAGGGGCCTTAGCCAAAAACATTCAGTACTTC
CDR3aa: CASSTTGALAKNIQYF

v_gene: TRBV19
d_gene: -
j_gene: TRBJ1-5
abundance: -
CDR3nt: TGTGCCAGTAGGGTGGAGGAAAATCAGCCCCAGCATTTT
CDR3aa: CASRVEENQPQHF

v_gene: TRBV13
d_gene: -
j_gene: TRBJ2-6
abundance: -
CDR3nt: TGTGCCAGCAGCCCTATAGGGGCCTACTCTGGGGCCAACGTCCTGACTTTC
CDR3aa: CASSPIGAYSGANVLTF

v_gene: TRBV5-4
d_gene: TRBD1
j_gene: TRBJ1-2
abundance: -
CDR3nt: TGTGCCAGCAGCTTGGGACAGGGGGTCATCTATGGCTACACCTTC
CDR3aa: CASSLGQGVIYGYTF

v_gene: TRBV6-6
d_gene: TRBD2
j_gene: TRBJ2-7
abundance: -
CDR3nt: TGTGCCAGCAGTTACCTAGCGGGGGAATCCTACGAGCAGTACTTC
CDR3aa: CASSYLAGESYEQYF

v_gene: TRBV10-2
d_gene: -
j_gene: TRBJ2-2
abundance: -
CDR3nt: TGCGCCAGCAGTGGATCCTCAGTGGCCGGGGAGCTGTTTTTT
CDR3aa: CASSGSSVAGELFF

v_gene: TRBV5-5
d_gene: -
j_gene: TRBJ2-7
abundance: -
CDR3nt: TGTGCCAGCAGCGATCTAGAGGTTTACGAGCAGTACTTC
CDR3aa: CASSDLEVYEQYF

v_gene: TRBV30
d_gene: -
j_gene: TRBJ1-3
abundance: -
CDR3nt: TGTGCCTGGAGTGTAGAGGAGTACGGAAACACCATATATTTT
CDR3aa: CAWSVEEYGNTIYF

v_gene: TRBV7-2
d_gene: TRBD2
j_gene: TRBJ2-7
abundance: few
CDR3nt: TGTGCCAGCAGCTTAGCCGGACTAGCGGAGAACGAGCAGTACTTC
CDR3aa: CASSLAGLAENEQYF

v_gene: TRBV19
d_gene: TRBD2
j_gene: TRBJ2-1
abundance: -
CDR3nt: TGTGCCAGTAGTGCCTTAGCGGGGGGTATTCGGAATGAGCAGTTCTTC
CDR3aa: CASSALAGGIRNEQFF

v_gene: TRBV4-1
d_gene: TRBD1
j_gene: TRBJ1-1
abundance: once
CDR3nt: TGCGCCAGCAGCCCTGACAGGGGCCTTAAGAGAAACACTGAAGCTTTCTTT
CDR3aa: CASSPDRGLKRNTEAFF

v_gene: TRBV15
d_gene: TRBD2
j_gene: TRBJ2-2
abundance: -
CDR3nt: TGTGCCACCAGCAGAGACCCGGCGGGAGAGGCTAACACCGGGGAGCTGTTTTTT
CDR3aa: CATSRDPAGEANTGELFF

v_gene: TRBV6-1
d_gene: -
j_gene: TRBJ1-2
abundance: -
CDR3nt: TGTGCCAGCAGTGAATTTTCCGCTAACTATGGCTACACCTTC
CDR3aa: CASSEFSANYGYTF

v_gene: TRBV6-2/TRBV6-3
d_gene: -
j_gene: TRBJ1-1
abundance: few
CDR3nt: TGTGCCAGCAGTTACCCTCAAGGGGCAGTCGACACTGAAGCTTTCTTT
CDR3aa: CASSYPQGAVDTEAFF

v_gene: TRBV6-2/TRBV6-3
d_gene: -
j_gene: TRBJ1-1
abundance: few
CDR3nt: TGTGCCAGCAGTTACCGGGCGGGGCAGGACTCACTGAGCCCAGCGTCTTTCTTT
CDR3aa: CASSYRAGQDSLSPASFF

v_gene: TRBV14
d_gene: -
j_gene: TRBJ1-4
abundance: -
CDR3nt: TGTGCCAGCAGCCAAGAAATTTTGCGGTGCCTGTTTTTT
CDR3aa: CASSQEILRCLFF

v_gene: TRBV19
d_gene: -
j_gene: TRBJ1-6
abundance: -
CDR3nt: TGTGCCAGTAGTATAGCTCTTCGGGGGAGCTCCTATAATTCACCCCTCCACTTT
CDR3aa: CASSIALRGSSYNSPLHF

v_gene: TRBV2
d_gene: -
j_gene: TRBJ2-2
abundance: -
CDR3nt: TGTGCCAGCAGTGAATTTTCTCCTAAATCTAACACCGGGGAGCTGTTTTTT
CDR3aa: CASSEFSPKSNTGELFF

v_gene: TRBV19
d_gene: -
j_gene: TRBJ1-5
abundance: -
CDR3nt: TGTGCCAGTAGTATTGGAGGTCAGCCCCAGCATTTT
CDR3aa: CASSIGGQPQHF

v_gene: TRBV29-1
d_gene: -
j_gene: TRBJ2-2
abundance: -
CDR3nt: TGCAGCGTCCCACAGACGAACACCGGGGAGCTGTTTTTT
CDR3aa: CSVPQTNTGELFF

v_gene: TRBV5-1
d_gene: -
j_gene: TRBJ2-7
abundance: -
CDR3nt: TGCGCCAGCAGCCTCGGACAGTCCTCCTACGAGCAGTACTTC
CDR3aa: CASSLGQSSYEQYF

v_gene: TRBV4-3
d_gene: -
j_gene: TRBJ1-6
abundance: -
CDR3nt: TGCGCCAGCAGCCAAGATTTAGCTCAAAGGGGACCCCTCCACTTT
CDR3aa: CASSQDLAQRGPLHF

v_gene: TRBV6-1
d_gene: TRBD1
j_gene: TRBJ2-7
abundance: -
CDR3nt: TGTGCCAGCAGTGGAGGAGGTGGCAGGGGGCGGGAAGAGCAGTACTTC
CDR3aa: CASSGGGGRGREEQYF

v_gene: TRBV29-1
d_gene: TRBD1
j_gene: TRBJ1-1
abundance: -
CDR3nt: TGCAGCGGGGGGACAGGGGTGTCGAACACTGAAGCTTTCTTT
CDR3aa: CSGGTGVSNTEAFF

v_gene: TRBV5-1
d_gene: -
j_gene: TRBJ2-7
abundance: once
CDR3nt: TGCGCCAGCAGCTTGGCTCTGACTCGGGATCCCTACGAGCAGTACTTC
CDR3aa: CASSLALTRDPYEQYF

v_gene: TRBV9
d_gene: -
j_gene: TRBJ2-2
abundance: -
CDR3nt: TGTGCCAGCAGCGCCAGGAAGTCAGATACGAACACCGGGGAGCTGTTTTTT
CDR3aa: CASSARKSDTNTGELFF

v_gene: TRBV5-6
d_gene: TRBD2
j_gene: TRBJ2-5
abundance: -
CDR3nt: TGTGCCAGCAGCTTGGACCCAGCGGGGGGAACACGGACCCAGTACTTC
CDR3aa: CASSLDPAGGTRTQYF

v_gene: TRBV3-1/TRBV3-2
d_gene: -
j_gene: TRBJ1-3
abundance: -
CDR3nt: TGTGCCAGCAGCCAGGGGGCGGCCGGAAACACCATATATTTT
CDR3aa: CASSQGAAGNTIYF

v_gene: TRBV7-9
d_gene: -
j_gene: TRBJ2-5
abundance: -
CDR3nt: TGTGCCAGCAGCCGACAGGGGAGGGAAGAGACCCAGTACTTC
CDR3aa: CASSRQGREETQYF

v_gene: TRBV7-8
d_gene: TRBD1
j_gene: TRBJ1-2
abundance: few
CDR3nt: TGTGCCAGCAGCTACGCCCGGACAGGCACTAACTATGGCTACACCTTC
CDR3aa: CASSYARTGTNYGYTF

v_gene: TRBV2
d_gene: -
j_gene: TRBJ1-4
abundance: once
CDR3nt: TGTGCCAGCAGGGGACTATGGGATGAAAAACTGTTTTTT
CDR3aa: CASRGLWDEKLFF

v_gene: TRBV19
d_gene: TRBD1
j_gene: TRBJ1-1
abundance: -
CDR3nt: TGTGCCAGTACCCTCGGGACAGTGAACACTGAAGCTTTCTTT
CDR3aa: CASTLGTVNTEAFF